These 2 T cell receptor beta chains share one sample of origin, sequenced in a study of shared clonotypes between healthy human individuals. Sequenced by immunoSEQ multiplex PCR; TCRdb stores in-frame clones only, minus some. The sample shows about 340,000 clones, more than 60% of them seen only once. Sequenced input: memory CD4+ T cells sorted from blood. Noted subset: CD45RA-negative fraction. The receptors were sampled from a man aged 25 to 45 in good health.

The chain uses TRBV6-6 and TRBJ1-1; 10 bases are shared with TRBD1. This CDR3 spans 14 amino acids. The J segment lost 3 bases and the V segment lost 7 bases, leaving 5 bases of the junction unmatched. Germline CDR1 and CDR2: MNHNY and SVGAGI (reference sequence). In DNA, the CDR3 is TGTGCCAGCAAGACAGGGGGCAGGCACACTGAAGCTTTCTTT. Protein sequence: CASKTGGRHTEAFF.

The chain joins TRBV5-1 to TRBJ1-4; TRBD1 might be the D (5 bases). CDR3 length: 15 residues. Germline loops: CDR1 SGHRS, CDR2 YFSETQ. V was pared by 4 bases and J by 2 bases, with 12 bases between. The CDR3 bases are TGCGCCAGCAGCGGTGGGGGTAGCACTAATGAAAAACTGTTTTTT. It yields the protein CASSGGGSTNEKLFF.